These T cell receptor beta chains were read from a single sample in a study of CD8 T cells in ankylosing spondylitis. TCRdb re-analysed the 5' RACE reads in MiXCR, keeping a single row per CDR3 protein. The table includes fewer than 750,000 distinct CDR3 sequences, 15% to 20% detected once. Sequences were obtained from blood, either unsorted or a sorted T cell fraction (not recorded which). These receptors all come from a male donor with ankylosing spondylitis. CDR3s include the opening cysteine and the closing phenylalanine or tryptophan. The D gene is left open where the match is weak. Some rows mark clone size as missing; the rest say once, few, many or name a class of expanded clone.

abundance	d_gene	j_gene	v_gene	CDR3aa	CDR3nt
NA	NA	TRBJ1-4	TRBV5-1	CASSQTTDPNEKLFF	TGCGCCAGCAGCCAAACGACAGACCCGAATGAAAAACTGTTTTTT
NA	NA	TRBJ2-5	TRBV6-1	CASKMDFRKETQYF	TGTGCCAGCAAGATGGACTTTAGAAAAGAGACCCAGTACTTC
few	TRBD2	TRBJ2-2	TRBV20-1	CSARERGGTGELFF	TGCAGTGCTAGAGAGCGGGGGGGCACCGGGGAGCTGTTTTTT
NA	NA	TRBJ1-3	TRBV29-1	CSVQSPGVSGNTIYF	TGCAGCGTCCAATCCCCCGGGGTCTCTGGAAACACCATATATTTT
NA	TRBD1	TRBJ2-1	TRBV18	CASSPALTGDNEQFF	TGTGCCAGCTCACCAGCCCTGACAGGGGACAATGAGCAGTTCTTC
NA	NA	TRBJ2-3	TRBV4-1	CASSQEVGDTQYF	TGCGCCAGCAGCCAAGAGGTGGGAGATACGCAGTATTTT
few	TRBD2	TRBJ2-7	TRBV13	CASSLGAGGPYEQYF	TGTGCCAGCAGTCTTGGAGCGGGAGGGCCGTACGAGCAGTACTTC
few	NA	TRBJ1-1	TRBV5-6	CASSLTTFGWTEAFF	TGTGCCAGCAGCTTGACTACCTTTGGGTGGACTGAAGCTTTCTTT
many	NA	TRBJ1-1	TRBV16	CASSPNTPNTEAFF	TGTGCCAGCAGCCCCAACACACCGAACACTGAAGCTTTCTTT
few	TRBD1	TRBJ1-2	TRBV7-6	CASSRRTGAGDYGYTF	TGTGCCAGCAGCCGACGGACAGGAGCGGGGGACTATGGCTACACCTTC
few	TRBD2	TRBJ2-3	TRBV2	CASKGTSGTDTQYF	TGTGCCAGCAAAGGGACTAGCGGCACAGATACGCAGTATTTT
NA	NA	TRBJ1-4	TRBV2	CASSASRGTNEKLFF	TGTGCCAGCAGTGCTTCAAGGGGAACTAATGAAAAACTGTTTTTT
NA	NA	TRBJ1-1	TRBV7-9	CATSHRGTEAFF	TGTGCCACCTCTCACCGGGGCACTGAAGCTTTCTTT
few	TRBD2	TRBJ2-7	TRBV12-3/TRBV12-4	CASSLSGRPNYEQYF	TGTGCCAGCAGCCTTAGCGGGAGGCCGAACTACGAGCAGTACTTC
few	NA	TRBJ1-2	TRBV12-3/TRBV12-4	CASRASGANYGYTF	TGTGCCAGCAGGGCTTCTGGAGCTAACTATGGCTACACCTTC
NA	NA	TRBJ1-6	TRBV20-1	CSAPPRDTNSPLHF	TGCAGTGCTCCTCCTCGGGACACCAATTCACCCCTCCACTTT
NA	NA	TRBJ2-7	TRBV4-3	CASSQEFGAQTYEQYF	TGCGCCAGCAGCCAAGAGTTCGGGGCCCAAACCTACGAGCAGTACTTC
few	TRBD1	TRBJ1-1	TRBV11-3	CASSSPDRGGKEAFF	TGTGCCAGCAGCTCGCCCGACAGGGGAGGTAAGGAAGCTTTCTTT
few	NA	TRBJ2-3	TRBV21-1	CASNLATDTQYF	TGTGCCAGCAACCTAGCCACAGATACGCAGTATTTT